The TCR beta chain described here comes from a study of blood T cells in healthy people across ages. General study results and limits: Older age went with lower TCR beta diversity per million T cells, in a roughly linear way. Shifts in expanded clonotypes may have been confounded by donor CMV status, which was unknown.

Researchers isolated at least 6 million PBMCs per sample. As concerns this clonotype: No antigen is known for it. Given a much more abundant clone one base away, this may be a read error.

The length of the CDR3 is 14 residues. The germline gives CDR1 SGDLS, CDR2 YYNGEE. After removal of 1 base from V and 11 bases from J, the junction contained 10 bases not matched to a gene. Primers used in a second PCR of about 7 to 12 cycles were a sample-barcoded 5' primer and a J-beta primer mix. TCRdb reanalysed the 5' RACE reads using MiXCR and keeps one entry per CDR3 protein. The sample lists about 620,000 distinct CDR3 sequences; over 40% were seen once. V gene TRBV9 combines with J gene TRBJ2-5; 8 bases map to TRBD2. The TCR was taken from a woman of 80 years or more in good health. The material sequenced was blood. This CDR3 is CASSVTSGNNEQYF. CDR3 in DNA: TGTGCCAGCAGCGTAACTAGCGGAAACAATGAGCAGTACTTC.